This T cell receptor beta chain stems from a study of sequential checkpoint blockade in melanoma. Study information: Randomization was 1:1 between first-line nivolumab→ipilimumab and ipilimumab→nivolumab. Both treatment sequences were followed by maintenance nivolumab. DNA from around 87 pretreatment tumor samples underwent TCRβ immunosequencing.

Produced via immunoSEQ multiplex PCR; TCRdb's table is partial and in-frame only. The sample holds more than 2,000 clones; 19% are singletons and the top ten take about 15%. Treatment reported: randomized to nivolumab then ipilimumab (arm A) or the reverse (arm B). None of the patients previously received DNA-damaging chemotherapy. The sample consisted of tumor tissue (inferred from file names), taken from a patient given nivolumab and ipilimumab in sequence. The sequence was collected from a human donor with melanoma.

CDR3 protein: CASSLAGTGGGQETQYF. The CDR3, as DNA: TGCGCCAGCAGCTTAGCCGGGACAGGGGGCGGTCAAGAGACCCAGTACTTC. J is TRBJ2-5 and V is TRBV5-1; the match to TRBD1 covers 12 bases. The CDR3 has 17 amino acids. Germline CDR1 is SGHRS and CDR2 is YFSETQ. The V and J ends lost 2 bases and 2 bases, in that order; junction bases with no gene match: 7.